This TCR beta chain was found in a study of blood T cell repertoires in COVID-19. For the study at large: From the United States, Italy and Spain came samples of acute and convalescent COVID-19. In each case, the material was cDNA or gDNA derived from T cells, B-cell-depleted T cells, or PBMCs.

This CDR3 region has 12 residues. CDR1 is LGHDT, CDR2 YNNKEL, per germline (reference sequence). Trimming took off 6 bases at V and 0 bases at J, with 5 bases between the two ends. Source study methods: Estimation of nucleated cell counts was performed using reference gene primer amplification. Clones were sequenced by immunoSEQ multiplex PCR, and TCRdb holds only the in-frame ones, with some missing. That table furnishes V, J and clone size, whereas the DNA furnished D and trimming. Here the sample spans around 100,000 clones, more than 75% being singletons. This TCR was sampled from a human donor in a cohort sampled during active COVID-19. This chain connects TRBV3-1 (or the pseudogene TRBV3-2) to TRBJ1-1; D unresolved. The sequencing input was peripheral blood. CDR3 in amino acids: CASRGLNTEAFF. The CDR3 region has the DNA TGTGCCAGCAGGGGCTTGAACACTGAAGCTTTCTTT.